These 20 T cell receptor beta chains came from one sample sequenced in a study of shared clonotypes between healthy human individuals. The protocol was immunoSEQ multiplex PCR, while the TCRdb copy is restricted to in-frame clones and leaves out a portion. Here the sample spans about 2.1 million clones, around 93% being singletons. Naive CD8 cells were CD45RO-negative, positively selected for CCR7, excluding terminally differentiated effector memory CD45RA+ cells. Sequencing was done on a sample of naive CD8+ T cells from PBMCs. Receptors were obtained from a man between 18 and 35 years old in good health. Some clones in this sample may be carry-over from other donors' samples.

This sequence joins TRBV4-1 and TRBJ2-1; D possibly corresponds to TRBD1 (5 bases). CDR1 MGHRA and CDR2 YSYEKL come from the germline V gene. CDR3 length equals 13 residues. Trimming left V 7 bases short and J 3 bases short, with 10 bases between. The CDR3 sequence: CASKDTLYNEQFF. CDR3 sequence (DNA): TGCGCCAGCAAGGACACTCTCTACAATGAGCAGTTCTTC.

The V gene is TRBV4-1, the J gene TRBJ2-3; no definite D call. The germline V and J ends were trimmed by 1 base and 8 bases, with 13 bases remaining between them. CDR1 and CDR2 (germline): MGHRA, YSYEKL. The CDR3 is made up of 14 amino acids. CDR3 residues: CASSQVSQIGTQYF. The DNA for the CDR3 is TGCGCCAGCAGCCAAGTTTCCCAGATCGGTACGCAGTATTTT.

The rearrangement links TRBV6-6 to TRBJ2-7; D remains ambiguous. The CDR3 sequence is 12 residues long. The germline V and J ends were trimmed by 4 bases and 0 bases, with 4 bases remaining between them. Germline CDR1 is MNHNY and CDR2 is SVGAGI (reference sequence). The CDR3 sequence is CASSSPSYEQYF. In DNA form, the CDR3 reads TGTGCCAGCAGTTCCCCCTCCTACGAGCAGTACTTC.

This clone occurred once. The genes are TRBV9 and TRBJ2-5; 11 bases are shared with TRBD2. CDR1 and CDR2 from the germline V gene are SGDLS and YYNGEE. V lost 3 bases and J lost 4; bases outside the gene matches: 5. This CDR3 has 15 amino acids. CDR3 in DNA: TGTGCCAGCAGCGCTCGCCTAGCGGGAGGAGAGACCCAGTACTTC. As protein: CASSARLAGGETQYF.

The chain is built from TRBV28 and TRBJ2-2, with D perhaps assigned TRBD1 or TRBD2 (6 bases each). The CDR3 runs 14 residues. The V gene lost 4 bases and the J gene lost 9 bases, with 15 bases spanning the gap. CDR1 MDHEN and CDR2 SYDVKM come from the germline V gene. Here the CDR3 DNA reads TGTGCCAGCAGTTCAGGCTGGGGGGCTAGGGAGCTGTTTTTT. Its protein is CASSSGWGARELFF.

This rearrangement joins TRBV10-3 to TRBJ2-3, with D perhaps TRBD2 (6 bases). The CDR3 runs 15 residues. V lost 5 bases to trimming and J lost 2 bases, with 14 bases between them. Germline CDR1 reads ENHRY; CDR2 reads SYGVKD. The CDR3 here is CAISPNSGSTDTQYF. The CDR3 DNA sequence: TGTGCCATCAGTCCTAATAGCGGATCCACAGATACGCAGTATTTT.

This sequence joins TRBV6-6 and TRBJ2-5; TRBD1 or TRBD2 may be the D gene (5 bases each). The V gene lost 1 base and the J gene lost 5 bases, with 17 bases spanning the gap. Germline V gene data show CDR1 as MNHNY and CDR2 as SVGAGI (reference sequence). The CDR3 loop spans 16 amino acids. DNA for the CDR3: TGTGCCAGCAGTTACTTCCGGGACCAGTGGGGGGAGACCCAGTACTTC. This gives the protein CASSYFRDQWGETQYF.

V and J are TRBV9 and TRBJ2-6; 7 bases line up with TRBD1. Germline lookup yields CDR1 SGDLS and CDR2 YYNGEE. This CDR3 is built from 16 residues. J lost 0 bases, V lost 2 bases, and 2 bases had no gene match. The CDR3 sequence is CASSVPGGSGANVLTF. As DNA, the CDR3 is TGTGCCAGCAGCGTCCCAGGGGGCTCTGGGGCCAACGTCCTGACTTTC. Complete variable domain (other parts from reference TRBV9 and TRBJ2-6): DSGVTQTPKHLITATGQRVTLRCSPRSGDLSVYWYQQSLDQGLQFLIQYYNGEERAKGNILERFSAQQFPDLHSELNLSSLELGDSALYFCASSVPGGSGANVLTFGAGSRLTVL.

The gene calls are TRBV27 and TRBJ2-1; 9 bases map to TRBD2. Germline values: CDR1 MNHEY, CDR2 SMNVEV (reference sequence). The CDR3 contains 16 residues. V lost 5 bases to trimming and J lost 1 base; unmatched junction nucleotides: 6. CDR3: CASSPSSGESYNEQFF. The CDR3 bases are TGTGCCAGCAGTCCTTCTAGCGGGGAATCCTACAATGAGCAGTTCTTC.

The chain carries TRBV5-4 and TRBJ2-7, with D perhaps TRBD2 (5 bases). V was cut by 2 bases and J by 0 bases, with 12 bases left in between. The CDR3 has 15 amino acids. Germline assignment: CDR1 SGHNT and CDR2 YYREEE (reference sequence). CDR3 amino acids: CASSFVSASSYEQYF. The CDR3 DNA reads TGTGCCAGCAGCTTTGTTAGCGCTAGCTCCTACGAGCAGTACTTC.

V gene TRBV27 combines with J gene TRBJ2-2, with D tentatively TRBD1 (6 bases). V was clipped by 6 bases and J by 4 bases, with 24 bases between them. This CDR3 spans 18 amino acids. The germline CDR1 and CDR2 sequences are MNHEY and SMNVEV (reference sequence). CDR3 coding DNA: TGTGCCAGCAGCCCTACCCCTCTGACAGGTGCGATCACCGGGGAGCTGTTTTTT. It specifies CASSPTPLTGAITGELFF.

The chain employs TRBV27 and TRBJ2-6; 7 positions agree with TRBD1. The J segment lost 3 bases and the V segment lost 5 bases, leaving 7 bases of the junction unmatched. The CDR3 consists of 16 residues. Germline loops: CDR1 MNHEY, CDR2 SMNVEV (reference sequence). The CDR3 reads CASSLMTGFGANVLTF. The CDR3 bases are TGTGCCAGCAGTCTGATGACAGGGTTTGGGGCCAACGTCCTGACTTTC.

V usage is TRBV7-9 and J usage is TRBJ1-6; 8 nucleotides line up with TRBD1. This CDR3 contains 15 residues. With 1 base clipped from V and 4 bases from J, the junction kept 0 bases outside the gene matches. Germline CDR1 SEHNR, CDR2 FQNEAQ (reference sequence). CDR3 sequence (DNA): TGTGCCAGCAGCTTAGGGACAGGGTATAATTCACCCCTCCACTTT. This translates into CASSLGTGYNSPLHF.

The count of this clone is one. The V gene is TRBV6-5, the J gene TRBJ2-2; 8 nucleotides line up with TRBD2. The CDR3 has 15 residues. In germline, CDR1 is MNHEY, CDR2 SVGAGI. The junction had 3 bases not matched to a gene; V was cut back by 6 bases and J by 0 bases. Here the CDR3 DNA reads TGTGCCAGCAGGCCGGGACTAGCGAACACCGGGGAGCTGTTTTTT. The encoded protein is CASRPGLANTGELFF.

The rearrangement links TRBV28 to TRBJ2-3; 9 bases are a match to TRBD2. Germline-derived CDR1 and CDR2 are MDHEN and SYDVKM. The CDR3 is 18 amino acids. The J segment lost 4 bases and the V segment lost 2 bases, leaving 13 bases of the junction unmatched. CDR3 sequence reads: CASSLDLGLAKVSDTQYF. CDR3 nucleotide sequence: TGTGCCAGCAGTTTAGACTTAGGACTAGCGAAGGTCTCAGATACGCAGTATTTT.

The genes are TRBV11-2 and TRBJ1-1, with D possibly TRBD1 on 6 matching bases. Germline CDR1 SGHAT, CDR2 FQNNGV. The CDR3 length is 15 residues. The germline V and J ends were trimmed by 1 base and 6 bases, with 15 bases remaining between them. DNA for the CDR3: TGTGCCAGCAGCTTAGGATTGGGGGCCGGCGCTGAAGCTTTCTTT. Translating it yields CASSLGLGAGAEAFF.

V is TRBV29-1 and J is TRBJ1-1; TRBD1 matches at 7 bases. The CDR3 spans 11 residues. Germline V CDR1 and CDR2: SQVTM, ANQGSEA. J was trimmed by 5 bases and V by 7 bases; bases with no gene match: 4. This chain's CDR3 is CSGRQGTEAFF. CDR3 DNA: TGCAGCGGCCGACAGGGAACTGAAGCTTTCTTT.

The chain carries TRBV28 and TRBJ2-7; D may be TRBD1 (5 bases). The CDR3 length is 13 residues. Per the germline V gene, CDR1 is MDHEN and CDR2 is SYDVKM. Deletions cut 5 bases from V and 2 bases from J, with 10 bases between. CDR3: CASSPQTAYEQYF. DNA of the CDR3: TGTGCCAGCAGTCCCCAGACAGCCTACGAGCAGTACTTC.

As concerns this clone: The same CDR3 arises from other DNA sequences in this sample as well. J is TRBJ2-7 and V is TRBV9; D gene ambiguous. Per germline, CDR1 SGDLS and CDR2 YYNGEE. The V gene lost 0 bases and the J gene lost 0 bases, with 10 bases spanning the gap. The length of the CDR3 is 15 residues. The CDR3 nucleotides are TGTGCCAGCAGCGTAGGATCAGGAAGCTCCTACGAGCAGTACTTC. Translated: CASSVGSGSSYEQYF.

The CDR3 DNA reads as TGTGCCAGCAGGCCCGGGGGCAAGACCCCAGCTAACTATGGCTACACCTTC. It translates to CASRPGGKTPANYGYTF. This chain joins TRBV5-4 and TRBJ1-2, with D perhaps TRBD1 (6 bases). Trimming stripped 5 bases from V and 0 bases from J, with 20 bases between. This CDR3 has 17 residues. Germline-derived CDR1 and CDR2 are SGHNT and YYREEE (reference sequence). The full variable domain, with the rest looked up from reference TRBV5-4 and TRBJ1-2, is ETGVTQSPTHLIKTRGQQVTLRCSSQSGHNTVSWYQQALGQGPQFIFQYYREEENGRGNFPPRFSGLQFPNYSSELNVNALELDDSALYLCASRPGGKTPANYGYTFGSGTRLTVV.